The 32 T cell receptor beta chains listed next were all sequenced from one sample in a study of cytomegalovirus exposure and HLA in healthy donors. The study ran its PCR with 60 Vbeta and 13 Jbeta primers. The data were produced by immunoSEQ multiplex PCR, yet TCRdb's version contains in-frame clones alone and is incomplete. Among more than 95,000 clones, about 59% were seen once, and the ten largest hold 8.5% to 9.5%. Source material: PBMCs. The receptors come from a woman in her forties in good health and CMV-seropositive.

The V gene is TRBV19, the J gene TRBJ2-5, with a possible D match to TRBD1 (5 bases). This CDR3 comprises 18 residues. Per germline, CDR1 LNHDA and CDR2 SQIVND (reference sequence). V was clipped by 5 bases and J by 5 bases, with 27 bases between them. The CDR3 coding sequence is TGTGCCAGTAGTGCTACAAGGTCCTGGTGGGGCTCAGGCGAGACCCAGTACTTC. This gives the protein CASSATRSWWGSGETQYF.

The V call is TRBV4-1, the J call TRBJ2-1; the D gene is possibly TRBD2 (6 bases). The CDR3 runs to 15 residues. Trimming cost V 3 bases and J 4 bases, with 13 bases left between them. Germline V CDR1 and CDR2: MGHRA, YSYEKL. The CDR3 loop is CASSHPRDFYNEQFF. The CDR3 DNA reads as TGCGCCAGCAGCCATCCCCGGGACTTTTACAATGAGCAGTTCTTC.

In its sample, this clone was seen a few times. The genes are TRBV4-2 and TRBJ1-1; D gene ambiguous. V was pared by 0 bases and J by 5 bases, with 13 bases between. CDR1 and CDR2 from the germline V gene are LGHNA and YNFKEQ. The CDR3 is 15 amino acids. The CDR3 bases are TGTGCCAGCAGCCAAGATTCGGAGGGTCTGACTGAAGCTTTCTTT. Translating it yields CASSQDSEGLTEAFF.

Only a few counts were recorded for this clone. The gene calls are TRBV5-4 and TRBJ2-3; 9 nucleotides match TRBD1. Looked up from germline, CDR1 is SGHNT and CDR2 is YYREEE (reference sequence). This CDR3 region has 14 residues. V lost 7 bases and J lost 7; bases outside the gene matches: 10. CDR3 coding DNA: TGTGCCAGCTCTCAGGGGACAGGGCTAAATACGCAGTATTTT. Encoded protein: CASSQGTGLNTQYF.

V usage is TRBV7-9 and J usage is TRBJ2-7, with unresolved D. V shed 2 bases and J shed 6 bases, with 14 bases lying between them. CDR1 and CDR2 from the germline V gene are SEHNR and FQNEAQ (reference sequence). This CDR3 comprises 14 residues. The CDR3 DNA reads TGTGCCAGCAGCTTAAGCTATGCCCCTTCCGAGCAGTACTTC. Encoded protein: CASSLSYAPSEQYF.

This rearrangement joins TRBV6-6 to TRBJ2-3; D not certain. Deletions cut 2 bases from V and 5 bases from J, with 5 bases between. Germline V gives CDR1 MNHNY, CDR2 SVGAGI (reference sequence). The CDR3 is 12 amino acids. The CDR3 DNA sequence: TGTGCCAGCAGTTACCACATAGATACGCAGTATTTT. Translating gives CASSYHIDTQYF.

The CDR3 nucleotides are TGTGCCAGCAGCAAAGGGCGGACTAGCGCCCTGAGCTCCTACAATGAGCAGTTCTTC. Translated, it gives CASSKGRTSALSSYNEQFF. J is TRBJ2-1 and V is TRBV21-1; no DNA check was done on the table's D call, TRBD2. TRBV21-1 constitutes a pseudogene. The CDR3 consists of 19 residues.

The rearrangement uses TRBV7-2 and TRBJ2-2; TRBD1 might be the D (6 bases). CDR1 is SGHTA and CDR2 is FQGNSA in the germline V gene. Trimming stripped 1 base from V and 6 bases from J, with 9 bases between. The CDR3 spans 14 residues. The CDR3 bases are TGTGCCAGCAGCTTAGGCAGGGGCCCCGGGGAGCTGTTTTTT. It codes for CASSLGRGPGELFF.

The genes are TRBV29-1 and TRBJ1-4, with D uncertain. Trimming cost V 7 bases and J 2 bases, with 8 bases left between them. Germline CDR1 and CDR2: SQVTM and ANQGSEA. The CDR3 is made up of 12 amino acids. In nucleotides, the CDR3 is TGCAGCGGGAGGATGACTAATGAAAAACTGTTTTTT. It encodes CSGRMTNEKLFF.

This chain joins TRBV5-6 and TRBJ2-7; 8 bases align to TRBD1. The CDR3 has 15 amino acids. Germline CDR1 is SGHDT and CDR2 is YYEEEE. The trim removed 4 bases at V and 0 bases at J, leaving 6 bases unmatched. CDR3 nucleotides: TGTGCCAGCAGCCATCCGGGACAGGCCTCCTACGAGCAGTACTTC. This sequence encodes CASSHPGQASYEQYF.

V gene TRBV6-1 combines with J gene TRBJ2-1, with 8 bases matching TRBD1. Germline values: CDR1 MNHNS, CDR2 SASEGT. Germline trimming cut 2 bases from V and 6 bases from J; bases unmatched to any gene: 15. The CDR3 totals 18 residues. The CDR3 sequence: CASSERWLGTGPINEQFF. In nucleotides, the CDR3 is TGTGCCAGCAGTGAAAGGTGGCTTGGGACAGGCCCTATCAATGAGCAGTTCTTC.

J is TRBJ2-1 and V is TRBV5-1; D gene ambiguous. This CDR3 spans 12 amino acids. In germline, CDR1 is SGHRS, CDR2 YFSETQ. V was trimmed by 0 bases and J by 8 bases, leaving 6 bases between them. CDR3 in DNA: TGCGCCAGCAGCTTGGATGCGGATGAGCAGTTCTTC. Translated, it gives CASSLDADEQFF.

V is TRBV4-2 and J is TRBJ2-5; TRBD1 agrees at 10 bases. The DNA end is more similar to TRBJ2-7, so the J call may be wrong. In germline, CDR1 is LGHNA, CDR2 YNFKEQ. This CDR3 spans 15 amino acids. The CDR3 bases are TGTGCCAGCAGCCAAGAGGGACAGGGGACCTACGAGCAGTACTTC. Residues: CASSQEGQGTYEQYF.

The rearrangement links TRBV28 to TRBJ2-3; a weak D match, TRBD2 (6 bases). CDR1 and CDR2 from the germline V gene are MDHEN and SYDVKM. This CDR3 has 16 residues. Trimming cost V 5 bases and J 0 bases, with 15 bases left between them. CDR3 amino acids: CASSESGRGSTDTQYF. The CDR3 nucleotides are TGTGCCAGCAGTGAGAGCGGGCGAGGTAGCACAGATACGCAGTATTTT.

The chain uses TRBV30 and TRBJ1-2, with D hard to call. The CDR3 is 13 amino acids. Germline-derived CDR1 and CDR2 are GTSNPN and SVGIG (reference sequence). V gave up 3 bases and J gave up 3 bases, with 11 bases separating them. CDR3 DNA sequence: TGTGCCTGGAGCCCTAACTCCGACTATGGCTACACCTTC. Translated, it gives CAWSPNSDYGYTF. Drawing the rest from reference TRBV30 and TRBJ1-2, the complete variable domain is SQTIHQWPATLVQPVGSPLSLECTVEGTSNPNLYWYRQAAGRGLQLLFYSVGIGQISSEVPQNLSASRPQDRQFILSSKKLLLSDSGFYLCAWSPNSDYGYTFGSGTRLTVV.

The rearrangement uses TRBV4-3 and TRBJ2-1; D remains ambiguous. This CDR3 region has 15 residues. V lost 1 base and J lost 7, with 14 bases in between. Germline V CDR1 and CDR2: LGHNA, YSLEER. The CDR3 spells CASSQVWSGLNEQFF. CDR3 in DNA: TGCGCCAGCAGCCAAGTTTGGAGTGGGTTAAATGAGCAGTTCTTC.

In DNA, the CDR3 is TGTGCCAGCAGTGCCTCTAGCGTTTACAATGAGCAGTTCTTC. Protein sequence: CASSASSVYNEQFF. V usage is TRBV6-1 and J usage is TRBJ2-1, with a tentative D call TRBD2 (6 bases). Germline CDR1 and CDR2: MNHNS and SASEGT. The V end lost 4 bases, the J end lost 4 bases, and 11 bases lay between the germline ends. This CDR3 is built from 14 residues.

The CDR3 sequence is CASSPRQGKSYNEQFF. CDR3 sequence (DNA): TGTGCCAGCAGCCCTCGACAGGGCAAATCCTACAATGAGCAGTTCTTC. This sequence joins TRBV2 and TRBJ2-1, with 7 bases that match TRBD1. Per germline, CDR1 SNHLY and CDR2 FYNNEI. The CDR3 is 16 residues long. Trimming took 6 bases from V and 1 from J; bases not matched to a gene: 9.

V usage is TRBV27 and J usage is TRBJ2-5; D possibly corresponds to TRBD2 (5 bases). CDR1 and CDR2 (germline): MNHEY, SMNVEV (reference sequence). Trimming removed 5 bases at V and 5 bases at J, with 24 bases between. The CDR3 has 17 amino acids. As DNA, the CDR3 is TGTGCCAGCAGTCCAACCCCTTGGGATTCCGAGCGGGAGACCCAGTACTTC. Translating gives CASSPTPWDSERETQYF.

The V call is TRBV13, the J call TRBJ2-1, with a possible D match to TRBD2 (5 bases). The CDR3 contains 13 residues. Germline-derived CDR1 and CDR2 are PRHDT and FYEKMQ (reference sequence). Trimming left V 5 bases short and J 6 bases short, with 11 bases between. The CDR3: CASSRGHPNEQFF. The CDR3 DNA is TGTGCCAGCAGCCGCGGGCACCCCAATGAGCAGTTCTTC.

V is TRBV7-9 and J is TRBJ2-1; D remains ambiguous. V was trimmed by 2 bases and J by 5 bases, leaving 10 bases between them. The CDR3 covers 14 residues. Germline V CDR1 and CDR2: SEHNR, FQNEAQ (reference sequence). The CDR3 is CASSLTLNDNEQFF. For the CDR3, the DNA is TGTGCCAGCAGCTTAACCCTAAACGACAATGAGCAGTTCTTC.

The sample holds a few counts of this clone. V usage is TRBV9 and J usage is TRBJ1-1, with 11 bases fitting TRBD1. Trimming took 4 bases from V and 4 from J; bases not matched to a gene: 6. The CDR3 spans 15 residues. Germline CDR1 is SGDLS and CDR2 is YYNGEE. The CDR3 bases are TGTGCCAGCAGCTTGGGGGGGACAGGGGGCACTGAAGCTTTCTTT. Its translation is CASSLGGTGGTEAFF.

The J gene is TRBJ2-5, the V gene TRBV5-4; 15 positions match TRBD2. The CDR3 spans 17 residues. Germline V gives CDR1 SGHNT, CDR2 YYREEE (reference sequence). The J segment lost 5 bases and the V segment lost 4 bases, leaving 9 bases of the junction unmatched. CDR3 DNA: TGTGCCAGCAGCCCCGGGACTAGCGGGAGGCTGGAGGAGACCCAGTACTTC. It is translated as CASSPGTSGRLEETQYF.

This clone was counted between two and nine times. The chain has TRBV6-1 and TRBJ1-4; weak D call: TRBD1 (5 bases). The germline V gene encodes CDR1 MNHNS and CDR2 SASEGT. V gave up 6 bases and J gave up 8 bases, with 13 bases separating them. CDR3 length: 13 residues. CDR3 DNA sequence: TGTGCCAGCAGGGGGCCGGGGGAGGAAAAACTGTTTTTT. Its protein product is CASRGPGEEKLFF.

The CDR3 DNA reads as TGTGCCAGCTCACAACGGACAGGGAATAATGAGCAGTTCTTC. This encodes CASSQRTGNNEQFF. The chain employs TRBV18 and TRBJ2-1; 8 nucleotides line up with TRBD1. CDR3 size: 14 residues. Germline V gene data show CDR1 as KGHSH and CDR2 as LQKENI. Trimming removed 4 bases from V and 7 bases from J; junction bases left unmatched: 6.

This clone occurred once. This chain connects TRBV9 to TRBJ2-1, with TRBD2 as a possible D gene (6 bases). Trimming cost V 4 bases and J 1 base, with 12 bases left between them. Germline V gives CDR1 SGDLS, CDR2 YYNGEE. The CDR3 covers 15 residues. CDR3 sequence: CASSPPGESYNEQFF. CDR3 nucleotide sequence: TGTGCCAGCAGCCCCCCGGGGGAATCCTACAATGAGCAGTTCTTC.

The chain links TRBV7-9 to TRBJ1-2; 8 bases line up with TRBD1. V trimming: 5 bases; J trimming: 3 bases; junction bases outside the gene matches: 8. CDR3 length: 15 amino acids. Germline V gives CDR1 SEHNR, CDR2 FQNEAQ (reference sequence). DNA for the CDR3: TGTGCCAGCAGCCTTCAGACAGGGGACGACTATGGCTACACCTTC. Translating it yields CASSLQTGDDYGYTF.

The V and J genes are TRBV5-1 and TRBJ2-1; D might be TRBD2 (5 bases). CDR1 is SGHRS and CDR2 is YFSETQ in the germline V gene. Trimming left V 2 bases short and J 6 bases short, with 12 bases between. The length of the CDR3 is 14 residues. The CDR3 is CASSLGSATNEQFF. The CDR3 DNA sequence: TGCGCCAGCAGCTTAGGGAGCGCCACCAATGAGCAGTTCTTC.

V and J are TRBV19 and TRBJ1-1; D unresolved. Looked up from germline, CDR1 is LNHDA and CDR2 is SQIVND (reference sequence). V was pared by 5 bases and J by 0 bases, with 10 bases between. The CDR3 sequence is 14 residues long. CDR3 region: CASSLDNLNTEAFF. The CDR3 coding sequence is TGTGCCAGTAGTCTTGACAACCTGAACACTGAAGCTTTCTTT.

The chain combines TRBV6-5 with TRBJ2-7, with TRBD1 matching 8 bases. The trim removed 2 bases at V and 3 bases at J, leaving 3 bases unmatched. From germline, CDR1 is MNHEY and CDR2 SVGAGI. The CDR3 has 14 amino acids. The CDR3 sequence is CASSYGDRGYEQYF. The CDR3 region has the DNA TGTGCCAGCAGTTACGGAGACAGGGGCTACGAGCAGTACTTC.

CDR3 DNA sequence: TGTGCCAGCAAGGGACTAGCGGACCACAATGAGCAGTTCTTC. Its translation: CASKGLADHNEQFF. This chain uses TRBV10-3 with TRBJ2-1, with 11 bases lining up with TRBD2. Germline V gene data show CDR1 as ENHRY and CDR2 as SYGVKD. V lost 10 bases and J lost 5; bases outside the gene matches: 7. This CDR3 contains 14 residues.

The chain employs TRBV30 and TRBJ2-7; TRBD2 agrees at 7 bases. Germline assignment: CDR1 GTSNPN and CDR2 SVGIG (reference sequence). CDR3 length equals 15 residues. The V gene end was trimmed by 2 bases and the J gene end by 3 bases; junction bases not matched to a gene: 10. CDR3 loop: CAWSFPTGGSYEQYF. CDR3 coding DNA: TGTGCCTGGAGTTTTCCGACGGGCGGGAGCTACGAGCAGTACTTC.